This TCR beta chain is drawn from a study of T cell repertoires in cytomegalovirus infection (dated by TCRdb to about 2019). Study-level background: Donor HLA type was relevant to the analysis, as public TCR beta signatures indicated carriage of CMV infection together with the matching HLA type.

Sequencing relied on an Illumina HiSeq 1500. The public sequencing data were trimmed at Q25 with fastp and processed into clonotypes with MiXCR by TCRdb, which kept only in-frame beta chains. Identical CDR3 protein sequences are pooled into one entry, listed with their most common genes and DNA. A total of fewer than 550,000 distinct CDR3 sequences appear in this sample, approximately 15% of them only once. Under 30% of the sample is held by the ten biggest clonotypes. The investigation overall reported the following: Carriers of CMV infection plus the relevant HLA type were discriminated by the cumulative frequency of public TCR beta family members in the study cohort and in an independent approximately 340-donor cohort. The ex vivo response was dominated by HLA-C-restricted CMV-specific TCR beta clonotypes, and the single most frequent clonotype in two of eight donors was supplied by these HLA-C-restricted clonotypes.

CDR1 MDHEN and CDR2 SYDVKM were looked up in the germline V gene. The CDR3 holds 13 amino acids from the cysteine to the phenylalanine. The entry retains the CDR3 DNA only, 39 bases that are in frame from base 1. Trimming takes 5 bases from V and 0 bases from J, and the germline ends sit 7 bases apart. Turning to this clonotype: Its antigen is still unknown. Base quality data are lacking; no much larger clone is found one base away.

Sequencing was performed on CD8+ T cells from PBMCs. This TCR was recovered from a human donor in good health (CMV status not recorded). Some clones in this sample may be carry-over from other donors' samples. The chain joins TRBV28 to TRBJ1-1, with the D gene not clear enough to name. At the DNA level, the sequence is TGTGCCAGCAGTCCCGCTATGAACACTGAAGCTTTCTTT. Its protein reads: CASSPAMNTEAFF.